The 30 T cell receptor beta chains reported below all come from one sample, sequenced in a study of blood T cell repertoires in COVID-19. Measured with immunoSEQ multiplex PCR; TCRdb has only the in-frame clones, and not every one. The sample carries 400,000 or so clones, about nine tenths recorded once. The sample taken for sequencing was peripheral blood. The receptors shown here come from a woman between 40 and 55 years old with COVID-19, enrolled during active disease.

The chain recombines TRBV29-1 with TRBJ1-3, with a tentative D call TRBD1 (6 bases). The CDR3 spans 16 residues. V was trimmed by 6 bases and J by 0 bases, leaving 18 bases between them. The germline CDR1 and CDR2 sequences are SQVTM and ANQGSEA. The CDR3 loop is CSVAGKTGPSGNTIYF. CDR3 DNA sequence: TGCAGCGTCGCCGGGAAAACAGGGCCCTCTGGAAACACCATATATTTT.

The genes are TRBV7-2 and TRBJ1-2, with 11 nucleotides matching TRBD1. With V trimmed by 5 bases and J by 3 bases, 5 bases remained unmatched. Germline lookup yields CDR1 SGHTA and CDR2 FQGNSA. The CDR3 loop spans 15 amino acids. This chain's CDR3 is CASSPRTGGDYGYTF. CDR3 in DNA: TGTGCCAGCAGCCCTAGGACAGGGGGCGACTATGGCTACACCTTC.

V gene TRBV5-6 combines with J gene TRBJ1-4; TRBD1 agrees at 7 bases. Per the germline V gene, CDR1 is SGHDT and CDR2 is YYEEEE. The CDR3 is made up of 13 amino acids. Trimming removed 1 base from V and 7 bases from J; junction bases left unmatched: 1. The DNA for the CDR3 is TGTGCCAGCAGCTTGACAGGGGCTGAAAAACTGTTTTTT. Translation: CASSLTGAEKLFF.

The chain couples TRBV5-1 to TRBJ1-2; TRBD1 aligns across 7 bases. CDR1 SGHRS and CDR2 YFSETQ come from the germline V gene. The CDR3 runs to 15 residues. The J segment lost 4 bases and the V segment lost 2 bases, leaving 8 bases of the junction unmatched. CDR3: CASSFGDSGTYGYTF. The CDR3 DNA reads TGCGCCAGCAGCTTTGGGGACAGTGGGACCTATGGCTACACCTTC.

The CDR3 DNA follows: TGTGCCAGCAGCCATAACGAAGAGACAGGGGGTTCAACTAATGAAAAACTGTTTTTT. As protein: CASSHNEETGGSTNEKLFF. This rearrangement joins TRBV7-9 to TRBJ1-4; 9 nucleotides align to TRBD1. V lost 5 bases and J lost 0; bases outside the gene matches: 13. This CDR3 is 19 amino acids long. Germline V gene data show CDR1 as SEHNR and CDR2 as FQNEAQ (reference sequence).

V is TRBV11-2 and J is TRBJ1-1; D possibly corresponds to TRBD1 (6 bases). CDR3 length equals 16 residues. CDR1 and CDR2 from the germline V gene are SGHAT and FQNNGV. V lost 5 bases and J 1 base, leaving 17 bases between the germline ends. Here the CDR3 reads CASSVISGTSNTEAFF. In DNA, the CDR3 is TGTGCCAGCAGCGTTATCTCCGGGACATCGAACACTGAAGCTTTCTTT.

This clone appeared a single time. The V and J genes are TRBV14 and TRBJ1-6; D might be TRBD1 (5 bases). Germline V gene data show CDR1 as SGHDN and CDR2 as FVKESK. There are 15 residues in the CDR3. Trimming cost V 4 bases and J 5 bases, with 12 bases left between them. The CDR3 sequence is CASSPTRGDNSPLHF. DNA of the CDR3: TGTGCCAGCAGCCCCACCCGGGGGGATAATTCACCCCTCCACTTT.

The chain combines TRBV5-6 with TRBJ2-2; maybe TRBD2 (5 bases). Trimming took 3 bases from V and 0 from J, leaving 9 bases between them. Germline V lookup: CDR1 SGHDT, CDR2 YYEEEE. CDR3 length: 15 amino acids. DNA for the CDR3: TGTGCCAGCAGCTCGAGCGGTTCGAACACCGGGGAGCTGTTTTTT. This encodes CASSSSGSNTGELFF.

V is TRBV29-1 and J is TRBJ2-4, with 8 bases identical to TRBD1. The germline V gene encodes CDR1 SQVTM and CDR2 ANQGSEA. V was clipped by 6 bases and J by 2 bases; unmatched bases: 12. This CDR3 has 16 amino acids. The CDR3 sequence is CSVIPGTGFTKNIQYF. CDR3 DNA sequence: TGCAGCGTCATCCCCGGGACAGGATTTACCAAAAACATTCAGTACTTC.

This clone was observed once. This chain uses TRBV6-5 with TRBJ2-1, with a possible D match to TRBD2 (7 bases). CDR3 length: 15 amino acids. Looked up from germline, CDR1 is MNHEY and CDR2 is SVGAGI. Trimming shortened V by 6 bases and J by 1 base, and 13 bases separated the two germline ends. CDR3 bases: TGTGCCAGCAGGGGAGGGCAGGGGTCCTACAATGAGCAGTTCTTC. It specifies CASRGGQGSYNEQFF.

CDR3 DNA: TGTGCCAGCAGTTTTCAAGCGGGAGCTGCAGATACGCAGTATTTT. Translated, it gives CASSFQAGAADTQYF. V usage is TRBV28 and J usage is TRBJ2-3; 8 nucleotides line up with TRBD2. CDR1 and CDR2 from the germline V gene are MDHEN and SYDVKM. There are 15 residues in the CDR3. The junction had 6 bases not matched to a gene; V was cut back by 3 bases and J by 4 bases.

The chain joins TRBV2 to TRBJ2-3; TRBD2 aligns across 7 bases. CDR1 is SNHLY, CDR2 FYNNEI, per germline. Losses at the gene ends were 8 bases for V and 2 bases for J; bases not matched to a gene: 4. The CDR3 spans 13 residues. CDR3 nucleotide sequence: TGTGCCAGCGGGGACTATTCCACAGATACGCAGTATTTT. This translates into CASGDYSTDTQYF.

The rearrangement links TRBV18 to TRBJ2-7; TRBD1 matches 7 bases. This CDR3 region has 19 residues. Germline assignment: CDR1 KGHSH and CDR2 LQKENI. J gave up 0 bases and V 1 base, and 15 bases lay outside the gene matches. CDR3 residues: CASSPLNTGAKTGSYEQYF. The CDR3 nucleotides read TGTGCCAGCTCACCACTGAACACAGGGGCGAAAACAGGCTCCTACGAGCAGTACTTC.

V usage is TRBV24-1 and J usage is TRBJ1-2, with D possibly matching TRBD1 (6 bases). The CDR3 sequence is 12 residues long. The ends were cut back, 4 bases at V and 8 bases at J, with 10 bases in the middle. Germline assignment: CDR1 KGHDR and CDR2 SFDVKD. Written as DNA, the CDR3 is TGTGCCACCAGTGACTGGACAGCCGGCTACACCTTC. Protein: CATSDWTAGYTF.

The chain combines TRBV5-1 with TRBJ2-1; a weak D match, TRBD2 (6 bases). The germline V gene has CDR1 SGHRS and CDR2 YFSETQ. The ends were cut back, 6 bases at V and 3 bases at J, with 13 bases in the middle. This CDR3 comprises 14 residues. This CDR3 is CASTRVGGYNEQFF. CDR3 DNA: TGCGCCAGCACCCGAGTGGGGGGCTACAATGAGCAGTTCTTC.

This chain connects TRBV30 to TRBJ1-5, with 9 bases that match TRBD1. The trim removed 4 bases at V and 0 bases at J, leaving 7 bases unmatched. Germline lookup yields CDR1 GTSNPN and CDR2 SVGIG (reference sequence). The CDR3 loop spans 16 amino acids. CDR3 coding DNA: TGTGCCTGGACCGGAAGGACAGGGGCTAGCAATCAGCCCCAGCATTTT. It is translated as CAWTGRTGASNQPQHF.

CDR3 DNA: TGTGCCAGCAGCCGACAGGGCCAAGAGACCCAGTACTTC. As protein: CASSRQGQETQYF. The chain has TRBV7-2 and TRBJ2-5; 7 positions agree with TRBD1. The CDR3 runs 13 residues. In germline, CDR1 is SGHTA, CDR2 FQGNSA. V shed 5 bases, J shed 1 base, and the junction held 1 base outside the gene matches.

This chain connects TRBV7-6 to TRBJ2-1; the match to TRBD2 covers 11 bases. The CDR3 contains 16 residues. Trimming took 2 bases from V and 4 from J; bases not matched to a gene: 4. Germline CDR1 and CDR2: SGHVS and FNYEAQ. The CDR3 nucleotides are TGTGCCAGCAGCTTATTCGTAGCGGGAGGGTACAATGAGCAGTTCTTC. Its protein is CASSLFVAGGYNEQFF.

V is TRBV4-1 and J is TRBJ2-7; tentatively, D is TRBD1 (6 bases). Germline CDR1 and CDR2: MGHRA and YSYEKL. V was clipped by 3 bases and J by 0 bases, with 12 bases between them. The length of the CDR3 is 15 residues. CDR3 DNA: TGCGCCAGCAGCCAGCTTCAGGGGCACTCCTACGAGCAGTACTTC. As protein: CASSQLQGHSYEQYF.

The chain is built from TRBV3-1 (or the pseudogene TRBV3-2) and TRBJ2-1; 11 bases match TRBD2. The germline gives CDR1 LGHDT, CDR2 YNNKEL (reference sequence). Losses at the gene ends were 4 bases for V and 5 bases for J; bases not matched to a gene: 4. The CDR3 length is 15 residues. CDR3 sequence: CASSLFSGGDNEQFF. The CDR3, as DNA: TGTGCCAGCAGCCTCTTTAGCGGGGGGGACAATGAGCAGTTCTTC.

The rearrangement joins TRBV27 to TRBJ1-5; perhaps TRBD1 as D (6 bases). Trimming removed 5 bases from V and 8 bases from J, with 22 bases in between. The CDR3 has 16 residues. CDR1 is MNHEY and CDR2 is SMNVEV in the germline V gene (reference sequence). For the CDR3, the DNA is TGTGCCAGCAGTCCCACGACAGGTTATCCCCTCAAGCCCCAGCATTTT. Its translation is CASSPTTGYPLKPQHF.

The chain's CDR3 is CASSRDFPGEQYF. The CDR3 nucleotides read TGTGCCAGCAGCCGGGACTTTCCGGGGGAGCAGTACTTC. The chain joins TRBV11-2 to TRBJ2-7; the D gene is possibly TRBD2 (6 bases). The CDR3 has 13 amino acids. V was pared by 5 bases and J by 7 bases, with 15 bases between. The V gene's germline CDR1 is SGHAT and CDR2 FQNNGV.

The gene calls are TRBV7-9 and TRBJ1-4; 7 bases agree with TRBD1. Germline V gene sequence: CDR1 SEHNR, CDR2 FQNEAQ (reference sequence). The junction had 8 bases not matched to a gene; V was cut back by 5 bases and J by 5 bases. The CDR3 spans 15 residues. CDR3 loop: CASSPRQGRNEKLFF. CDR3 nucleotides: TGTGCCAGCAGCCCGCGACAGGGTAGGAATGAAAAACTGTTTTTT.

This chain links TRBV10-1 with TRBJ2-1, with a weak D call TRBD2 (7 bases). Germline CDR1 and CDR2: WNHNN and SYGVQD (reference sequence). The CDR3 loop spans 12 amino acids. Trimming pared 7 bases from V and 15 bases from J, leaving 19 bases between. The CDR3: CASILMGGAGFF. CDR3 nucleotides: TGCGCCAGCATCTTAATGGGGGGGGCGGGGTTCTTC.

The V and J genes are TRBV19 and TRBJ2-5; 8 bases line up with TRBD1. CDR3 length: 14 amino acids. The V gene end was trimmed by 5 bases and the J gene end by 5 bases; junction bases not matched to a gene: 7. Germline values: CDR1 LNHDA, CDR2 SQIVND (reference sequence). The CDR3 sequence: CASSWGTGRETQYF. The DNA of the CDR3 is TGTGCCAGTAGTTGGGGGACAGGACGGGAGACCCAGTACTTC.

This clone was counted a single time. The genes are TRBV7-8 and TRBJ2-3, with 10 bases aligning to TRBD2. CDR3 size: 18 residues. CDR1 is SGHVS, CDR2 FQNEAQ, per germline. Losses at the gene ends were 6 bases for V and 2 bases for J; bases not matched to a gene: 14. The CDR3: CASRLRGGTSGITDTQYF. The CDR3 bases are TGTGCCAGCAGACTTAGGGGGGGCACTAGCGGGATCACAGATACGCAGTATTTT. Combining the CDR3 with reference TRBV7-8 and TRBJ2-3 gives the whole variable domain GAGVSQSPRYKVAKRGQDVALRCDPISGHVSLFWYQQALGQGPEFLTYFQNEAQLDKSGLPSDRFFAERPEGSVSTLKIQRTQQEDSAVYLCASRLRGGTSGITDTQYFGPGTRLTVL.

This chain uses TRBV2 with TRBJ1-1, with D possibly being TRBD1 (6 bases). Trimming took 6 bases from V and 0 from J, leaving 11 bases between them. The CDR3 has 14 residues. Germline V gene sequence: CDR1 SNHLY, CDR2 FYNNEI. The CDR3 is CASSLPGVNTEAFF. CDR3 bases: TGTGCCAGCAGCCTGCCAGGGGTGAACACTGAAGCTTTCTTT.

The CDR3 DNA follows: TGTGCCAGCAGTTCTCCGACAGGGGGATCTTCCTACGAGCAGTACTTC. It specifies CASSSPTGGSSYEQYF. The V call is TRBV28, the J call TRBJ2-7; 9 bases align to TRBD1. CDR3 length: 16 residues. Germline V gene data show CDR1 as MDHEN and CDR2 as SYDVKM. Unmatched junction bases numbered 8, after V lost 4 bases and J lost 1 base.

The chain uses TRBV6-4 and TRBJ2-1; 13 bases are a match to TRBD2. From germline, CDR1 is MRHNA and CDR2 SNTAGT. The ends lost 2 bases at V and 4 bases at J; junction bases unmatched: 5. CDR3 size: 17 residues. CDR3 protein: CASSDEGLAGIYNEQFF. The DNA of the CDR3 is TGTGCCAGCAGTGACGAGGGACTAGCGGGAATATACAATGAGCAGTTCTTC.

The J gene is TRBJ2-5, the V gene TRBV19, with D perhaps matching TRBD1 (5 bases). The germline V gene encodes CDR1 LNHDA and CDR2 SQIVND (reference sequence). The CDR3 has 16 residues. V dropped 6 bases and J dropped 3 bases, with 20 bases sitting between them. The CDR3 protein is CASSDPGLRVEETQYF. The CDR3 DNA is TGTGCCAGTAGCGACCCTGGCCTCAGGGTAGAAGAGACCCAGTACTTC.